The rows below give T cell receptor beta chains drawn from one sample of a study of blood T cell repertoires in COVID-19. Data came from immunoSEQ multiplex PCR; TCRdb stores just in-frame clones and leaves some out. Found here are about 41,000 clones, about 85% of them singletons; the top ten hold around 4%. The sequenced sample was peripheral blood. Receptors originate from a man between 60 and 75 years old with acute or convalescent COVID-19. Each CDR3 is given with its conserved first and last residue. Each record gives: J gene, V gene, CDR3 length, D gene, clone size, CDR3 protein, CDR3 DNA. D genes are given only for firm matches. The size of a clone is reported for some rows only, either as once, few or many, or as a class for expanded clones.

J gene: TRBJ1-2; V gene: TRBV5-6; CDR3 length: 15; D gene: TRBD1; clone size: once; CDR3 protein: CASSLAGTGNYGYTF; CDR3 DNA: TGTGCCAGCAGCTTGGCAGGGACAGGGAACTATGGCTACACCTTC
J gene: TRBJ1-1; V gene: TRBV18; CDR3 length: 15; D gene: .; clone size: .; CDR3 protein: CASSQEQGRNTEAFF; CDR3 DNA: TGTGCCAGCTCACAAGAACAGGGTAGGAACACTGAAGCTTTCTTT
J gene: TRBJ2-2; V gene: TRBV6-5; CDR3 length: 15; D gene: .; clone size: .; CDR3 protein: CASSLRSLNTGELFF; CDR3 DNA: TGTGCCAGCAGCCTCCGGAGTTTGAACACCGGGGAGCTGTTTTTT
J gene: TRBJ1-5; V gene: TRBV5-1; CDR3 length: 16; D gene: TRBD1; clone size: .; CDR3 protein: CASSLGDRGSNQPQHF; CDR3 DNA: TGCGCCAGCAGCTTGGGGGACAGGGGGAGCAATCAGCCCCAGCATTTT
J gene: TRBJ2-1; V gene: TRBV4-3; CDR3 length: 10; D gene: TRBD2; clone size: .; CDR3 protein: CASRVRGGFF; CDR3 DNA: TGCGCCAGCAGGGTGCGGGGGGGGTTCTTC
J gene: TRBJ2-1; V gene: TRBV12-3/TRBV12-4; CDR3 length: 13; D gene: .; clone size: .; CDR3 protein: CASISRVDNEQFF; CDR3 DNA: TGTGCCAGCATATCCAGGGTCGACAATGAGCAGTTCTTC
J gene: TRBJ1-1; V gene: TRBV19; CDR3 length: 15; D gene: .; clone size: .; CDR3 protein: CASSISRTLNTEAFF; CDR3 DNA: TGTGCCAGTAGTATTTCCAGAACCCTGAACACTGAAGCTTTCTTT
J gene: TRBJ1-2; V gene: TRBV18; CDR3 length: 15; D gene: TRBD1; clone size: .; CDR3 protein: CASSPGQENNYGYTF; CDR3 DNA: TGTGCCAGCTCACCTGGACAGGAAAACAACTATGGCTACACCTTC
J gene: TRBJ1-2; V gene: TRBV18; CDR3 length: 15; D gene: TRBD1; clone size: .; CDR3 protein: CASSPTGQTNYGYTF; CDR3 DNA: TGTGCCAGCTCACCAACGGGACAGACTAACTATGGCTACACCTTC
J gene: TRBJ1-4; V gene: TRBV6-5; CDR3 length: 14; D gene: .; clone size: .; CDR3 protein: CASSRQRTNEKLFF; CDR3 DNA: TGTGCCAGCAGTCGACAGAGAACTAATGAAAAACTGTTTTTT
J gene: TRBJ2-3; V gene: TRBV5-4; CDR3 length: 15; D gene: TRBD2; clone size: .; CDR3 protein: CASRSGGIGTDTQYF; CDR3 DNA: TGTGCCAGCAGATCCGGGGGGATAGGCACAGATACGCAGTATTTT
J gene: TRBJ1-4; V gene: TRBV7-9; CDR3 length: 13; D gene: .; clone size: .; CDR3 protein: CASSGTGNEKLFF; CDR3 DNA: TGTGCCAGCAGCGGAACAGGGAATGAAAAACTGTTTTTT
J gene: TRBJ2-3; V gene: TRBV3-1/TRBV3-2; CDR3 length: 17; D gene: TRBD2; clone size: .; CDR3 protein: CASSPQRLAGVSDTQYF; CDR3 DNA: TGTGCCAGCAGCCCTCAAAGACTAGCGGGGGTGTCAGATACGCAGTATTTT
J gene: TRBJ1-6; V gene: TRBV27; CDR3 length: 14; D gene: TRBD1; clone size: .; CDR3 protein: CASSLEGGYSPLHF; CDR3 DNA: TGTGCCAGCAGTTTAGAAGGGGGCTATTCACCCCTCCACTTT
J gene: TRBJ1-1; V gene: TRBV11-2; CDR3 length: 15; D gene: TRBD1; clone size: once; CDR3 protein: CASSLQSGGRTEAFF; CDR3 DNA: TGTGCCAGCAGCTTACAGTCAGGGGGCCGCACTGAAGCTTTCTTT
J gene: TRBJ2-1; V gene: TRBV27; CDR3 length: 15; D gene: TRBD1; clone size: .; CDR3 protein: CASRPGTGTYNEQFF; CDR3 DNA: TGTGCCAGCAGGCCCGGGACAGGGACCTACAATGAGCAGTTCTTC
J gene: TRBJ2-1; V gene: TRBV10-3; CDR3 length: 17; D gene: TRBD1; clone size: .; CDR3 protein: CAISDPTGTGVNNEQFF; CDR3 DNA: TGTGCCATCAGTGACCCTACCGGGACAGGGGTCAACAATGAGCAGTTCTTC
J gene: TRBJ1-2; V gene: TRBV6-5; CDR3 length: 13; D gene: TRBD1; clone size: once; CDR3 protein: CASSYTGGYGYTF; CDR3 DNA: TGTGCCAGCAGTTACACAGGGGGCTATGGCTACACCTTC
J gene: TRBJ1-1; V gene: TRBV6-6; CDR3 length: 12; D gene: .; clone size: once; CDR3 protein: CASSYGQGRLYF; CDR3 DNA: TGTGCCAGCAGTTACGGCCAAGGGCGACTATATTTT
J gene: TRBJ2-7; V gene: TRBV5-8; CDR3 length: 10; D gene: .; clone size: .; CDR3 protein: CASGTGSTLF; CDR3 DNA: TGTGCCAGCGGAACCGGGTCTACGCTCTTC
J gene: TRBJ2-7; V gene: TRBV19; CDR3 length: 13; D gene: TRBD1; clone size: .; CDR3 protein: CASSVGQGAKQYF; CDR3 DNA: TGTGCCAGTAGTGTCGGACAGGGGGCGAAGCAGTACTTC
J gene: TRBJ1-5; V gene: TRBV24-1; CDR3 length: 11; D gene: .; clone size: .; CDR3 protein: CATSVGAAQHF; CDR3 DNA: TGTGCCACCAGTGTGGGAGCAGCCCAGCATTTT
J gene: TRBJ1-2; V gene: TRBV28; CDR3 length: 12; D gene: .; clone size: .; CDR3 protein: CASSSYEYGYTF; CDR3 DNA: TGTGCCAGCAGTTCCTACGAATATGGCTACACCTTC
J gene: TRBJ1-2; V gene: TRBV5-1; CDR3 length: 13; D gene: TRBD1; clone size: few; CDR3 protein: CASSQTGGKGYTF; CDR3 DNA: TGCGCCAGCAGCCAGACAGGGGGCAAGGGCTACACCTTC
J gene: TRBJ2-1; V gene: TRBV7-2; CDR3 length: 15; D gene: TRBD1; clone size: few; CDR3 protein: CASSLSRGRNNEQFF; CDR3 DNA: TGTGCCAGCAGCTTAAGTAGGGGGCGTAACAATGAGCAGTTCTTC
J gene: TRBJ2-7; V gene: TRBV5-1; CDR3 length: 16; D gene: TRBD2; clone size: few; CDR3 protein: CASSETSGLSSYEQYF; CDR3 DNA: TGCGCCAGCAGCGAGACTAGCGGCCTTTCCTCCTACGAGCAGTACTTC
J gene: TRBJ2-1; V gene: TRBV9; CDR3 length: 19; D gene: .; clone size: .; CDR3 protein: CASSANRGAKDQSYNEQFF; CDR3 DNA: TGTGCCAGCAGCGCAAACCGGGGGGCAAAAGACCAATCCTACAATGAGCAGTTCTTC
J gene: TRBJ1-1; V gene: TRBV7-9; CDR3 length: 15; D gene: TRBD1; clone size: .; CDR3 protein: CASSLQGAVGTEAFF; CDR3 DNA: TGTGCCAGCAGCTTACAGGGGGCGGTGGGGACTGAAGCTTTCTTT
J gene: TRBJ1-1; V gene: TRBV24-1; CDR3 length: 15; D gene: .; clone size: .; CDR3 protein: CATSDSSFPGNEAFF; CDR3 DNA: TGTGCCACCAGTGATTCTTCCTTCCCAGGGAATGAAGCTTTCTTT
J gene: TRBJ2-7; V gene: TRBV14; CDR3 length: 14; D gene: .; clone size: .; CDR3 protein: CASSHRSSSYEQYF; CDR3 DNA: TGTGCCAGCAGCCATCGGTCGAGCTCCTACGAGCAGTACTTC
J gene: TRBJ2-2; V gene: TRBV11-2; CDR3 length: 17; D gene: .; clone size: .; CDR3 protein: CASIRGLRGINTGELFF; CDR3 DNA: TGTGCCAGCATCCGTGGACTAAGAGGGATAAACACCGGGGAGCTGTTTTTT
J gene: TRBJ2-3; V gene: TRBV6-5; CDR3 length: 15; D gene: TRBD1; clone size: .; CDR3 protein: CASRDRVKETDTQYF; CDR3 DNA: TGTGCCAGCCGGGACAGGGTAAAGGAAACAGATACGCAGTATTTT
J gene: TRBJ1-1; V gene: TRBV29-1; CDR3 length: 18; D gene: TRBD1; clone size: .; CDR3 protein: CSVDVTRGTGLMNTEAFF; CDR3 DNA: TGCAGCGTTGACGTTACTCGGGGGACAGGGCTTATGAACACTGAAGCTTTCTTT
J gene: TRBJ1-2; V gene: TRBV4-3; CDR3 length: 15; D gene: TRBD1; clone size: few; CDR3 protein: CASSQDLGAGGGYTF; CDR3 DNA: TGCGCCAGCAGCCAAGATTTGGGGGCAGGGGGTGGCTACACCTTC
J gene: TRBJ1-3; V gene: TRBV6-5; CDR3 length: 13; D gene: .; clone size: .; CDR3 protein: CASSPGGGNTIYF; CDR3 DNA: TGTGCCAGCAGTCCGGGGGGTGGAAACACCATATATTTT
J gene: TRBJ2-3; V gene: TRBV19; CDR3 length: 15; D gene: TRBD1; clone size: few; CDR3 protein: CASSAYRGSGDTQYF; CDR3 DNA: TGTGCCAGTAGTGCATACAGGGGTTCGGGAGATACGCAGTATTTT
J gene: TRBJ2-4; V gene: TRBV6-2/TRBV6-3; CDR3 length: 17; D gene: TRBD1; clone size: .; CDR3 protein: CASSSFQTRGHKNIQYF; CDR3 DNA: TGTGCCAGCAGTTCCTTCCAGACCAGGGGGCACAAAAACATTCAGTACTTC
J gene: TRBJ2-3; V gene: TRBV4-1; CDR3 length: 17; D gene: TRBD2; clone size: .; CDR3 protein: CASSQGLAETSTDTQYF; CDR3 DNA: TGCGCCAGCAGCCAGGGACTAGCGGAAACTAGCACAGATACGCAGTATTTT
J gene: TRBJ1-2; V gene: TRBV30; CDR3 length: 15; D gene: .; clone size: .; CDR3 protein: CAWSVIRPELYGYTF; CDR3 DNA: TGTGCCTGGAGTGTTATTCGGCCGGAGTTATATGGCTACACCTTC
J gene: TRBJ1-1; V gene: TRBV7-3; CDR3 length: 14; D gene: .; clone size: .; CDR3 protein: CASSLGHDNTEAFF; CDR3 DNA: TGTGCCAGCAGCTTAGGACATGATAACACTGAAGCTTTCTTT
J gene: TRBJ1-3; V gene: TRBV5-1; CDR3 length: 15; D gene: .; clone size: .; CDR3 protein: CASSLDGSSGNTIYF; CDR3 DNA: TGCGCCAGCAGCTTGGACGGGAGCTCTGGAAACACCATATATTTT
J gene: TRBJ1-2; V gene: TRBV7-2; CDR3 length: 14; D gene: .; clone size: .; CDR3 protein: CASSPGQTPRGYTF; CDR3 DNA: TGTGCCAGCAGCCCTGGACAGACGCCAAGGGGCTACACCTTC
J gene: TRBJ1-6; V gene: TRBV19; CDR3 length: 13; D gene: .; clone size: .; CDR3 protein: CASSSFVGSPLHF; CDR3 DNA: TGTGCCAGTAGTTCATTCGTCGGGTCACCCCTCCACTTT
J gene: TRBJ2-7; V gene: TRBV12-5; CDR3 length: 17; D gene: .; clone size: .; CDR3 protein: CASGLMGGRQLSYEQYF; CDR3 DNA: TGTGCTAGTGGTTTGATGGGGGGAAGACAACTCTCCTACGAGCAGTACTTC
J gene: TRBJ2-3; V gene: TRBV7-8; CDR3 length: 16; D gene: .; clone size: once; CDR3 protein: CASSLVPGASTDTQYF; CDR3 DNA: TGTGCCAGCAGCTTAGTCCCAGGGGCCAGCACAGATACGCAGTATTTT